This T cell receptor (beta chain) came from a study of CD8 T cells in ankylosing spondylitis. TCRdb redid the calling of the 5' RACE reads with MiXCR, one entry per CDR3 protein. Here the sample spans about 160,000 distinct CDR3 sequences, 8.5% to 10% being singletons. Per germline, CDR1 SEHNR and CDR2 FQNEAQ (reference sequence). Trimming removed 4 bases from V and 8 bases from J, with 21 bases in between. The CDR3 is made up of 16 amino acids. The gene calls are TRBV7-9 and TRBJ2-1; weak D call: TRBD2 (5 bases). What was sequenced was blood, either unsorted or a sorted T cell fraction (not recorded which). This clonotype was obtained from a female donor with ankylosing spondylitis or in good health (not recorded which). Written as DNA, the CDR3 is TGTGCCAGCAGCTCGGGGTCGGGTCCCGTTTGGGATGAGCAGTTCTTC. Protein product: CASSSGSGPVWDEQFF.